The 18 T cell receptor beta chains given below trace back to one sample, sequenced in a study of cytomegalovirus exposure and HLA in healthy donors. The PCR ran on 60 Vbeta and 13 Jbeta primers. TCRdb's table, derived via immunoSEQ multiplex PCR, lists solely in-frame clones and lacks some. The sample yields approximately 130,000 clones, 81% seen once. Sample: PBMCs. All receptors derive from a man aged 18 to 30 in good health and CMV-seronegative.

The gene calls are TRBV7-9 and TRBJ1-5; D possibly corresponds to TRBD1 (6 bases). The germline V and J ends were trimmed by 4 bases and 4 bases, with 11 bases remaining between them. Germline V gene data show CDR1 as SEHNR and CDR2 as FQNEAQ (reference sequence). The CDR3 runs to 14 residues. This CDR3 is CASSSQGSNQPQHF. The CDR3 region has the DNA TGTGCCAGCAGCTCTCAGGGGAGTAATCAGCCCCAGCATTTT.

This clone appeared a few times. At one end, the junction sequence differs from germline, possibly due to a read error. CDR3 nucleotide sequence: TGCGCCAGCAGCTTCACGGGGGAGGACGACCAGGTCTTC. This gives the protein CASSFTGEDDQVF. The chain uses TRBV5-1 and TRBJ2-1; maybe TRBD2 (6 bases). This CDR3 is 13 amino acids long. Germline V gene lookup returns CDR1 SGHRS and CDR2 YFSETQ.

The chain uses TRBV11-2 and TRBJ1-2; no firm D call. The CDR3 totals 12 residues. Trimming left V 6 bases short and J 7 bases short, with 12 bases between. Germline V gene sequence: CDR1 SGHAT, CDR2 FQNNGV. The CDR3 DNA is TGTGCCAGCAGTGAGGGCAGCGGTGGCTACACCTTC. It encodes CASSEGSGGYTF.

The rearrangement uses TRBV19 and TRBJ2-7; TRBD2 might be the D (7 bases). The CDR3 sequence is 15 residues long. CDR1 and CDR2 (germline): LNHDA, SQIVND (reference sequence). V shed 3 bases and J shed 3 bases, with 15 bases lying between them. CDR3 nucleotides: TGTGCCAGTAGTATTCCGGGGGGCGCGGTCTACGAGCAGTACTTC. This translates into CASSIPGGAVYEQYF.

This sequence joins TRBV5-5 and TRBJ1-5, with a tentative D call TRBD1 (5 bases). V was clipped by 0 bases and J by 5 bases, with 9 bases between them. The length of the CDR3 is 14 residues. Germline CDR1 is SGHKS and CDR2 is YYEKEE (reference sequence). CDR3 residues: CASSLGGLDQPQHF. Written as DNA, the CDR3 is TGTGCCAGCAGCTTGGGGGGCCTGGATCAGCCCCAGCATTTT.

V is TRBV4-1 and J is TRBJ1-5; D remains unclear. The CDR3 covers 14 residues. Germline V gives CDR1 MGHRA, CDR2 YSYEKL. Trimming left V 4 bases short and J 0 bases short, with 7 bases between. The CDR3 region is CASSPYNSNQPQHF. Written as DNA, the CDR3 is TGCGCCAGCAGCCCATACAATAGCAATCAGCCCCAGCATTTT.

This clone came up many times. In nucleotides, the CDR3 is TGTGCCAGCAGTGACCCAGCGGGAGCAGATACGCAGTATTTT. The encoded protein is CASSDPAGADTQYF. The chain joins TRBV6-4 to TRBJ2-3; TRBD2 matches at 8 bases. The trim removed 2 bases at V and 4 bases at J, leaving 2 bases unmatched. The CDR3 has 14 residues. Germline CDR1 reads MRHNA; CDR2 reads SNTAGT.

In nucleotides, the CDR3 is TGTGCCAGTAGTGCCCCTACCGGGACTTCGGGCAATCAGCCCCAGCATTTT. This translates into CASSAPTGTSGNQPQHF. The rearrangement joins TRBV19 to TRBJ1-5; TRBD1 might be the D (5 bases). CDR1 is LNHDA and CDR2 is SQIVND in the germline V gene (reference sequence). The CDR3 loop spans 17 amino acids. V dropped 5 bases and J dropped 2 bases, with 19 bases sitting between them.

The rearrangement joins TRBV10-3 to TRBJ2-1; D call uncertain. The CDR3 contains 11 residues. Trimming cost V 5 bases and J 5 bases, with 4 bases left between them. CDR1 is ENHRY, CDR2 SYGVKD, per germline. The DNA for the CDR3 is TGTGCCATCAGTCCGGACAATGAGCAGTTCTTC. Its translation: CAISPDNEQFF.

The chain is built from TRBV30 and TRBJ1-3; 7 bases are shared with TRBD1. The length of the CDR3 is 15 residues. CDR1 is GTSNPN and CDR2 is SVGIG in the germline V gene (reference sequence). V was pared by 0 bases and J by 2 bases, with 4 bases of the junction left unmatched. The CDR3, as DNA: TGTGCCTGGAGTGTTATTACAGGGGCTGGAAACACCATATATTTT. It encodes CAWSVITGAGNTIYF.

This clone was detected a few times. CDR3 region: CASSTVFSGANVLTF. In nucleotides, the CDR3 is TGTGCCAGCAGTACGGTCTTCTCTGGGGCCAACGTCCTGACTTTC. The V gene is TRBV28, the J gene TRBJ2-6, with unresolved D. Germline CDR1 reads MDHEN; CDR2 reads SYDVKM. Trimming cost V 5 bases and J 0 bases, with 8 bases left between them. The CDR3 loop spans 15 amino acids.

The chain joins TRBV28 to TRBJ2-3; the match to TRBD2 covers 8 bases. This CDR3 has 15 residues. Per germline, CDR1 MDHEN and CDR2 SYDVKM. The J segment lost 3 bases and the V segment lost 1 base, leaving 3 bases of the junction unmatched. CDR3 DNA: TGTGCCAGCAGTTTATTTAGACTAGCGACAGATACGCAGTATTTT. Translated, it gives CASSLFRLATDTQYF.

The chain has TRBV6-1 and TRBJ1-6, with D uncertain. Trimming left V 3 bases short and J 7 bases short, with 4 bases between. Germline-derived CDR1 and CDR2 are MNHNS and SASEGT. CDR3 size: 12 residues. Written as DNA, the CDR3 is TGTGCCAGCAGTGATCTGAATTCACCCCTCCACTTT. This translates into CASSDLNSPLHF.

The V gene is TRBV5-4, the J gene TRBJ1-2, with D possibly being TRBD1 (5 bases). With 4 bases removed from V and 5 bases from J, the gap between germline ends came to 9 bases. The germline V gene has CDR1 SGHNT and CDR2 YYREEE (reference sequence). CDR3 length: 12 amino acids. Here the CDR3 DNA reads TGTGCCAGCAGCACACAGGATTATGGCTACACCTTC. Translating gives CASSTQDYGYTF.

The chain links TRBV7-9 to TRBJ2-3; 9 bases line up with TRBD2. V shed 4 bases and J 5 bases; nucleotides not matched to a gene: 4. The CDR3 sequence is 14 residues long. Germline V gives CDR1 SEHNR, CDR2 FQNEAQ (reference sequence). The CDR3 nucleotides are TGTGCCAGCAGCTCGGGCGGGGGGGAAGATACGCAGTATTTT. Protein product: CASSSGGGEDTQYF.

The chain recombines TRBV7-9 with TRBJ2-7; TRBD1 matches 7 bases. Germline CDR1 and CDR2: SEHNR and FQNEAQ (reference sequence). The CDR3 totals 17 residues. The V segment lost 2 bases and the J segment 1 base; nucleotides outside the gene matches: 11. The CDR3 DNA follows: TGTGCCAGCAGCTTAATTTTTTGGGGACAGTCTTCCTACGAGCAGTACTTC. Its translation is CASSLIFWGQSSYEQYF.

V gene TRBV28 combines with J gene TRBJ1-2, with 7 bases identical to TRBD1. The CDR3 consists of 21 residues. J gave up 3 bases and V 6 bases, and 28 bases lay outside the gene matches. Germline V gene data show CDR1 as MDHEN and CDR2 as SYDVKM. This CDR3 is CASRSQSDRVSIWSEHYGYTF. The CDR3 coding sequence is TGTGCCAGCAGGTCGCAGTCTGACAGGGTAAGCATATGGAGCGAGCACTATGGCTACACCTTC.

CDR3 region: CASRQGAEDYGYTF. The CDR3 DNA follows: TGTGCCAGCAGGCAGGGTGCGGAAGACTATGGCTACACCTTC. The chain employs TRBV2 and TRBJ1-2; possible D gene TRBD1, 5 bases. Trimming left V 6 bases short and J 3 bases short, with 14 bases between. The germline CDR1 and CDR2 sequences are SNHLY and FYNNEI. The CDR3 totals 14 residues.